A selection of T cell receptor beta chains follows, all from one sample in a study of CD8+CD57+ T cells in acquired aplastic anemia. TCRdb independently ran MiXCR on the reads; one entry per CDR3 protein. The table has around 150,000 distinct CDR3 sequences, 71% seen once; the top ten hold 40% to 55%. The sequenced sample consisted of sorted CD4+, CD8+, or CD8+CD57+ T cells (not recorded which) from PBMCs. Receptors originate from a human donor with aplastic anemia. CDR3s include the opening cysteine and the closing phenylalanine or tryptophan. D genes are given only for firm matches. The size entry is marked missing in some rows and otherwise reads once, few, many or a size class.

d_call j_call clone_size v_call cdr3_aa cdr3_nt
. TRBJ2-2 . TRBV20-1 CSATRGAGTGELFF TGCAGTGCTACTCGGGGGGCAGGCACCGGGGAGCTGTTTTTT
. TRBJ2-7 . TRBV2 CASSLEVGGLISYEQYF TGTGCCAGCAGTTTAGAGGTAGGGGGGTTGATTTCCTACGAGCAGTACTTC
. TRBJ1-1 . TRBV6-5 CASSYGRAVEAFF TGTGCCAGCAGTTACGGCCGGGCCGTTGAAGCTTTCTTT
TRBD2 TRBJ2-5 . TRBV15 CATSRDSRRGGLGETQYF TGTGCCACCAGCAGAGATTCACGGCGGGGGGGCCTCGGAGAGACCCAGTACTTC
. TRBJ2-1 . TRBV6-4 CASSEGTGGTGEQFF TGTGCCAGCAGTGAGGGAACAGGCGGGACCGGGGAGCAGTTCTTC
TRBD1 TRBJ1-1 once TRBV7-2 CASSIRTGGNREAFF TGTGCCAGCAGCATCAGGACAGGGGGCAATCGGGAAGCTTTCTTT
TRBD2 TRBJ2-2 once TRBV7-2 CASSLVGLAGEAGELFF TGTGCCAGCAGCTTAGTGGGTCTAGCGGGGGAAGCCGGGGAGCTGTTTTTT
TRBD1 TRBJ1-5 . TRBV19 CASKDRDNQPQHF TGTGCCAGTAAAGACAGGGACAATCAGCCCCAGCATTTT
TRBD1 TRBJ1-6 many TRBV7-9 CASSLDRGNSPLHF TGTGCCAGCAGCTTGGACAGGGGGAATTCACCCCTCCACTTT
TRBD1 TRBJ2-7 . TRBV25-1 CASIRGEGQGVGEQYF TGTGCCAGCATTCGAGGGGAGGGACAGGGGGTGGGAGAGCAGTACTTC
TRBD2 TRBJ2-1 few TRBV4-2 CASSQVASGQTYNEQFF TGTGCCAGCAGCCAAGTGGCTAGCGGGCAAACCTACAATGAGCAGTTCTTC
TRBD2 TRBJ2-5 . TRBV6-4 CDSSLRGGAAETQYF TGTGACAGCAGTCTTCGCGGGGGGGCCGCAGAGACCCAGTACTTC
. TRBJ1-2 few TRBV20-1 CSASDGGYTF TGCAGTGCTAGCGACGGTGGCTACACCTTC
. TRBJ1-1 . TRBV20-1 CSARDGRTEAFF TGCAGTGCTAGAGACGGGAGGACTGAAGCTTTCTTT
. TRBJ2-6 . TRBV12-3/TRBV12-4 CASSFKGGANVLTF TGTGCCAGCAGTTTCAAAGGAGGGGCCAACGTCCTGACTTTC
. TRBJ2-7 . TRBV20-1 CSAREQGPIHEQYF TGCAGTGCTAGAGAACAGGGCCCAATTCACGAGCAGTACTTC
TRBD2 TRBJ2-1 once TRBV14 CASSQVGGASEQFF TGTGCCAGCAGCCAAGTCGGGGGGGCCAGTGAGCAGTTCTTC